This is a list of T cell receptor beta chains from one sample in a study of beta chain features in type 1 diabetes. TCRdb keeps only in-frame clones here, not all; method: immunoSEQ multiplex PCR. Of 500,000 to 800,000 clones listed, 12% are singletons. The sequenced sample consisted of naive CD4+ T cells from blood. All receptors come from a man under 40 with type 1 diabetes. Each CDR3 is given with its conserved first and last residue. The order of the fields is D gene, clone size, V gene, J gene, CDR3 protein, CDR3 DNA. D genes are given only for firm matches. For some rows the clone size is stated as once, few or many, or as a class when expanded; others skip it.

.	.	TRBV6-5	TRBJ2-3	CASSGGRSTDTQYF	TGTGCCAGCAGTGGGGGACGGAGCACAGATACGCAGTATTTT
TRBD1	few	TRBV27	TRBJ1-1	CASSSGQQNTEAFF	TGTGCCAGCAGTTCGGGACAGCAGAACACTGAAGCTTTCTTT
.	.	TRBV5-6	TRBJ2-7	CASSELTRDYEQYF	TGTGCCAGCAGCGAATTAACCAGGGACTACGAGCAGTACTTC
TRBD2	few	TRBV7-9	TRBJ2-3	CASSWLAGPDTQYF	TGTGCCAGCAGCTGGCTAGCGGGGCCAGATACGCAGTATTTT
TRBD1	few	TRBV5-1	TRBJ2-4	CASSPGTEKNIQYF	TGCGCCAGCAGCCCCGGGACAGAAAAAAACATTCAGTACTTC
TRBD1	few	TRBV7-2	TRBJ2-7	CASSLTSGQGYEQYF	TGTGCCAGCAGCTTGACATCGGGACAGGGTTACGAGCAGTACTTC
TRBD1	.	TRBV14	TRBJ2-7	CASRRQGSSYEQYF	TGTGCCAGCAGACGACAGGGGAGTTCCTACGAGCAGTACTTC
.	few	TRBV7-2	TRBJ1-3	CASSLGRTGSGNTIYF	TGTGCCAGCAGCTTAGGGCGGACCGGCTCTGGAAACACCATATATTTT
TRBD1	.	TRBV7-9	TRBJ1-2	CASSLPTTRDRGSYGYTF	TGTGCCAGCAGCTTACCCACTACAAGGGACAGGGGAAGTTATGGCTACACCTTC
.	.	TRBV7-2	TRBJ2-2	CASSRPGARGGELFF	TGTGCCAGCAGTAGACCAGGAGCGCGGGGCGGGGAGCTGTTTTTT
TRBD2	.	TRBV9	TRBJ2-5	CASSPSGGARETQYF	TGTGCCAGCAGCCCCAGCGGGGGGGCACGAGAGACCCAGTACTTC
TRBD1	few	TRBV29-1	TRBJ2-2	CSVQRQGASTGELFF	TGCAGCGTTCAGAGGCAGGGGGCATCTACCGGGGAGCTGTTTTTT
.	.	TRBV2	TRBJ2-5	CASTRDSQETQYF	TGTGCCAGCACCCGGGACTCTCAAGAGACCCAGTACTTC
.	.	TRBV19	TRBJ2-2	CASSIISTNTGELFF	TGTGCCAGTAGTATCATAAGCACGAACACCGGGGAGCTGTTTTTT
.	few	TRBV9	TRBJ2-3	CASSGGGTDTQYF	TGTGCCAGCAGCGGGGGAGGCACAGATACGCAGTATTTT
.	few	TRBV7-7	TRBJ2-5	CASSFTEKETQYF	TGTGCCAGCAGCTTTACCGAAAAAGAGACCCAGTACTTC
.	.	TRBV13	TRBJ2-4	CASSLVGKNIQYF	TGTGCCAGCAGCTTAGTTGGCAAAAACATTCAGTACTTC
.	few	TRBV9	TRBJ2-2	CASSPRGQSDTGELFF	TGTGCCAGCAGCCCCCGTGGACAGAGCGACACCGGGGAGCTGTTTTTT
.	.	TRBV4-1	TRBJ2-7	CASSLRTGDISYEQYF	TGCGCCAGCAGCCTCCGGACCGGAGACATCTCCTACGAGCAGTACTTC
.	.	TRBV7-8	TRBJ2-7	CASSPLREGWQYF	TGTGCCAGCAGCCCGCTTAGGGAAGGTTGGCAGTACTTC
.	.	TRBV6-5	TRBJ1-2	CASKSGQSDGGYTF	TGTGCCAGCAAATCAGGCCAGTCGGATGGTGGCTACACCTTC
.	few	TRBV5-1	TRBJ2-5	CASSFRVPEQETQYF	TGCGCCAGCAGCTTCCGGGTACCTGAACAAGAGACCCAGTACTTC
.	.	TRBV30	TRBJ2-6	CAWSQGQSGANVLTF	TGTGCCTGGAGTCAGGGGCAATCTGGGGCCAACGTCCTGACTTTC
.	.	TRBV7-9	TRBJ2-3	CASSLVQGFTDTQYF	TGTGCCAGCAGCTTAGTGCAGGGCTTCACAGATACGCAGTATTTT
.	.	TRBV5-6	TRBJ2-7	CASSRTKGWAPYEQYF	TGTGCCAGCAGCCGAACGAAGGGATGGGCCCCCTACGAGCAGTACTTC
TRBD2	few	TRBV14	TRBJ2-3	CASSSRLAGTDTQYF	TGTGCCAGCAGCTCTCGACTAGCTGGCACAGATACGCAGTATTTT
TRBD1	few	TRBV7-9	TRBJ2-2	CASSRQGANTGELFF	TGTGCCAGCAGCCGACAGGGCGCGAACACCGGGGAGCTGTTTTTT
TRBD1	.	TRBV14	TRBJ1-2	CASSQDRAYGYTF	TGTGCCAGCAGCCAGGACAGGGCCTATGGCTACACCTTC
.	few	TRBV27	TRBJ1-1	CASSLGSGTLTEAFF	TGTGCCAGCAGTTTAGGCTCGGGCACACTCACTGAAGCTTTCTTT
TRBD2	.	TRBV5-1	TRBJ2-3	CASSFSGASTDTQYF	TGCGCCAGCAGCTTTAGCGGGGCTAGCACAGATACGCAGTATTTT
TRBD2	.	TRBV29-1	TRBJ2-3	CSVAAVAGGLTDTQYF	TGCAGCGTTGCGGCGGTAGCGGGGGGCCTCACAGATACGCAGTATTTT
.	.	TRBV7-9	TRBJ2-1	CASSWRKETYNEQFF	TGTGCCAGCAGCTGGAGGAAGGAGACCTACAATGAGCAGTTCTTC
TRBD2	few	TRBV5-1	TRBJ2-5	CASSLDSGGRQETQYF	TGCGCCAGCAGCTTGGATAGCGGGGGGCGACAAGAGACCCAGTACTTC
.	few	TRBV15	TRBJ1-5	CATSRDLGQPQHF	TGTGCCACCAGCAGAGATCTGGGCCAGCCCCAGCATTTT
TRBD1	.	TRBV28	TRBJ1-2	CASAGGYGYTF	TGTGCCAGTGCAGGGGGCTATGGCTACACCTTC
TRBD2	.	TRBV2	TRBJ2-5	CASLRGRQETQYF	TGTGCCAGCTTGCGGGGGAGACAAGAGACCCAGTACTTC
.	.	TRBV9	TRBJ2-5	CASSRGGAEETQYF	TGTGCCAGCAGCCGAGGAGGGGCCGAAGAGACCCAGTACTTC
.	few	TRBV7-2	TRBJ1-1	CASSRNGGNTEAFF	TGTGCCAGCAGCCGGAATGGGGGGAACACTGAAGCTTTCTTT
TRBD2	few	TRBV14	TRBJ2-3	CASSQERSSGGLDTQYF	TGTGCCAGCAGCCAAGAACGGTCGAGCGGGGGCCTAGATACGCAGTATTTT
TRBD1	few	TRBV28	TRBJ1-6	CASSLPPGTGIYSPLHF	TGTGCCAGCAGTCTACCTCCCGGGACAGGGATTTATTCACCCCTCCACTTT
TRBD1	.	TRBV7-2	TRBJ2-7	CASSMGQGAREQYF	TGTGCCAGCAGCATGGGACAGGGGGCGAGGGAGCAGTACTTC
.	few	TRBV6-5	TRBJ1-2	CASSYDRNDGYTF	TGTGCCAGCAGTTACGACAGGAATGATGGCTACACCTTC
.	.	TRBV7-9	TRBJ2-1	CASSLDYRDYNEQFF	TGTGCCAGCAGCTTAGACTACCGAGATTACAATGAGCAGTTCTTC
.	.	TRBV5-1	TRBJ2-2	CASSLTGTHTGELFF	TGCGCCAGCAGCCTGACCGGGACTCACACCGGGGAGCTGTTTTTT
.	few	TRBV7-2	TRBJ2-3	CASSLNFGTASTDTQYF	TGTGCCAGCAGCTTAAATTTCGGGACGGCTAGCACAGATACGCAGTATTTT
.	.	TRBV19	TRBJ2-7	CASSRGRTGEQYF	TGTGCCAGTAGTAGGGGGAGGACAGGCGAGCAGTACTTC
.	once	TRBV7-6	TRBJ1-2	CASSAYFGLEAADSYTF	TGTGCCAGCAGTGCATATTTCGGGCTGGAGGCAGCGGATAGCTACACCTTC
.	many	TRBV7-9	TRBJ1-2	CASSPSRGEVNYGYTF	TGTGCCAGCAGCCCATCACGGGGAGAAGTCAACTATGGCTACACCTTC